Sequencing of this T cell receptor beta chain was carried out in a study of blood T cell repertoires in COVID-19. About the study: Material from acute and convalescent COVID-19 was sourced from the United States, Italy and Spain. PBMCs, B-cell-depleted T cells, or T cells were the source of the cDNA or gDNA that made up the material.

The CDR3 has 16 amino acids. The ends lost 0 bases at V and 4 bases at J; junction bases unmatched: 5. Germline CDR1 and CDR2: WNHNN and SYGVQD (reference sequence). This clone is a singleton in its sample. Only in-frame clones appear in the TCRdb table, and some are missing; sequencing was by immunoSEQ multiplex PCR. This sample has around 310,000 clones; roughly 89% occur once, and the top ten carry around 0.98%. Material for sequencing was peripheral blood. The chain employs TRBV10-1 and TRBJ2-5, with 10 bases fitting TRBD2. The sequence was collected from a woman aged 40 to 50 with COVID-19, enrolled during active disease. Here the CDR3 reads CASSESPGTSAETQYF. The CDR3 nucleotides read TGCGCCAGCAGTGAGTCGCCGGGGACTAGCGCAGAGACCCAGTACTTC.